The 24 T cell receptor beta chains below all came from one sample that was sequenced in a study of patients and donors after allogeneic stem cell transplantation. TCRdb re-called the RT-PCR reads with MiXCR, one entry per CDR3 protein. Of about 960,000 distinct CDR3 sequences in the sample, 15% to 20% were seen once. The sequenced sample consisted of blood, either unsorted or a sorted T cell fraction (not recorded which). The receptors shown here come from a human donor who was either an allogeneic HSCT recipient or a stem cell or donor lymphocyte infusion donor (not recorded which). It is not recorded whose cells these are; they may come from a transplant donor.

A few counts support this clonotype. The chain recombines TRBV10-3 with TRBJ2-7; D might be TRBD1 (5 bases). Germline V gene data show CDR1 as ENHRY and CDR2 as SYGVKD. The CDR3 spans 12 residues. V lost 5 bases and J lost 1, with 6 bases in between. The DNA for the CDR3 is TGTGCCATCAGTAGACAGTCCTACGAGCAGTACTTC. Translated, it gives CAISRQSYEQYF.

This clonotype has a handful of counts. V usage is TRBV29-1 and J usage is TRBJ1-1; D call uncertain. Germline loops: CDR1 SQVTM, CDR2 ANQGSEA. This CDR3 contains 12 residues. The V gene lost 6 bases and the J gene lost 5 bases, with 13 bases spanning the gap. The CDR3 here is CSVRGRGTEAFF. CDR3 nucleotide sequence: TGCAGCGTCCGAGGGAGAGGGACTGAAGCTTTCTTT.

This clonotype came up many times. The chain combines TRBV12-3 or TRBV12-4 with TRBJ2-7, with TRBD2 matching over 10 bases. J was trimmed by 4 bases and V by 1 base; bases with no gene match: 10. The CDR3 totals 17 residues. The CDR3 DNA is TGTGCCAGCAGTTTAGGGACTAGCGGAACATACCAGTACGAGCAGTACTTC. Amino acids: CASSLGTSGTYQYEQYF.

This clonotype was observed a few times. The rearrangement links TRBV7-3 to TRBJ1-1; maybe TRBD1 (5 bases). Trimming took 4 bases from V and 0 from J, leaving 12 bases between them. Germline CDR1 and CDR2: SGHTA and FQGTGA. The CDR3 is 15 residues long. The CDR3 loop is CASSSRQGMNTEAFF. CDR3 sequence (DNA): TGTGCCAGCAGCTCCCGGCAGGGAATGAACACTGAAGCTTTCTTT.

The genes are TRBV6-5 and TRBJ2-7, with no clear D. Germline CDR1 is MNHEY and CDR2 is SVGAGI. V shed 2 bases and J shed 3 bases, with 11 bases lying between them. The CDR3 sequence is 14 residues long. The CDR3 reads CASSYMSSYYEQYF. The CDR3 region has the DNA TGTGCCAGCAGTTACATGTCTAGTTACTACGAGCAGTACTTC.

This rearrangement joins TRBV7-3 to TRBJ2-2, with D possibly TRBD2 on 5 matching bases. This CDR3 contains 13 residues. CDR1 is SGHTA and CDR2 is FQGTGA in the germline V gene. Trimming removed 1 base at V and 6 bases at J, with 6 bases between. CDR3 nucleotides: TGTGCCAGCAGCTTAATCGGGGCCGGGGAGCTGTTTTTT. It yields the protein CASSLIGAGELFF. Using reference TRBV7-3 and TRBJ2-2 for the parts outside the CDR3, the full variable domain is GAGVSQTPSNKVTEKGKYVELRCDPISGHTALYWYRQSLGQGPEFLIYFQGTGAADDSGLPNDRFFAVRPEGSVSTLKIQRTERGDSAVYLCASSLIGAGELFFGEGSRLTVL.

This chain uses TRBV6-2 or TRBV6-3 with TRBJ2-3; 8 nucleotides align to TRBD2. Germline CDR1 and CDR2: MNHEY and SVGEGT. The CDR3 is made up of 14 amino acids. V lost 7 bases to trimming and J lost 0 bases; unmatched junction nucleotides: 3. Here the CDR3 DNA reads TGTGCCAGCATACCTAGCGGGAGCACAGATACGCAGTATTTT. It encodes CASIPSGSTDTQYF.

This clonotype showed up just once. The V gene is TRBV2, the J gene TRBJ1-6, with 8 bases aligning to TRBD1. CDR1 is SNHLY, CDR2 FYNNEI, per germline. V shed 2 bases and J 8 bases; nucleotides not matched to a gene: 8. The CDR3 is made up of 16 amino acids. CDR3 loop: CASSETPDRVYSPLHF. CDR3 coding DNA: TGTGCCAGCAGTGAAACCCCGGACAGGGTGTATTCACCCCTCCACTTT.

This clonotype was found a few times. The chain links TRBV7-9 to TRBJ1-1; D is undetermined. Trimming removed 4 bases from V and 0 bases from J, with 9 bases in between. The CDR3 spans 14 residues. CDR1 SEHNR and CDR2 FQNEAQ come from the germline V gene (reference sequence). As DNA, the CDR3 is TGTGCCAGCAGCTCTCTCCGAATGAACACTGAAGCTTTCTTT. This gives the protein CASSSLRMNTEAFF.

This chain joins TRBV20-1 and TRBJ2-2; 11 positions agree with TRBD2. V gave up 1 base and J gave up 6 bases; unmatched junction bases: 7. This CDR3 is 16 amino acids long. Germline V lookup: CDR1 DFQATT, CDR2 SNEGSKA (reference sequence). CDR3 in DNA: TGCAGTGCTAGAGTTAGGACTAGCGGGCTCGCCGGGGAGCTGTTTTTT. Translating it yields CSARVRTSGLAGELFF.

This clonotype has a handful of counts. V usage is TRBV6-5 and J usage is TRBJ2-7; weak D call: TRBD1 (6 bases). V lost 6 bases, J lost 10 bases, and 13 bases lay in between. Germline CDR1 is MNHEY and CDR2 is SVGAGI. CDR3 length: 11 residues. CDR3 amino acids: CASRKRTDQYF. The CDR3 DNA reads as TGTGCCAGCAGGAAACGGACAGATCAGTACTTC.

This clonotype has at least ten counts. The V gene is TRBV5-1, the J gene TRBJ1-1; D not certain. The CDR3 runs 13 residues. Per the germline V gene, CDR1 is SGHRS and CDR2 is YFSETQ. The V end lost 2 bases, the J end lost 4 bases, and 9 bases lay between the germline ends. The DNA of the CDR3 is TGCGCCAGCAGCTTTTCACAGAGCACTGAAGCTTTCTTT. It yields the protein CASSFSQSTEAFF.

This clonotype was picked up a small number of times. The gene calls are TRBV4-1 and TRBJ2-7; possibly TRBD2 for D (7 bases). Germline CDR1 is MGHRA and CDR2 is YSYEKL. Trimming pared 0 bases from V and 2 bases from J, leaving 11 bases between. The CDR3 has 15 amino acids. The CDR3 is CASSQERGGTYEQYF. In nucleotides, the CDR3 is TGCGCCAGCAGCCAAGAAAGGGGGGGAACCTACGAGCAGTACTTC.

This clonotype was picked up a small number of times. V is TRBV2 and J is TRBJ1-1; unclear D gene. Germline loops: CDR1 SNHLY, CDR2 FYNNEI. With 6 bases removed from V and 0 bases from J, the gap between germline ends came to 5 bases. This CDR3 region has 12 residues. Here the CDR3 DNA reads TGTGCCAGCAGAGACATGAACACTGAAGCTTTCTTT. Translating it yields CASRDMNTEAFF.

This clonotype came up many times. The V gene is TRBV12-3 or TRBV12-4, the J gene TRBJ2-2; no reliable D call. V lost 6 bases to trimming and J lost 6 bases, with 8 bases between them. CDR3 length: 12 residues. The CDR3 sequence: CASRDSPGELFF. The CDR3 nucleotides are TGTGCCAGCAGAGACTCTCCCGGGGAGCTGTTTTTT.

This clonotype was observed at least ten times. The rearrangement joins TRBV5-1 to TRBJ2-1; 9 bases match TRBD2. The V and J ends lost 2 bases and 0 bases, in that order; junction bases with no gene match: 12. In germline, CDR1 is SGHRS, CDR2 YFSETQ. The CDR3 spans 19 residues. The CDR3 loop is CASSFLPSGMSSSYNEQFF. CDR3 sequence (DNA): TGCGCCAGCAGCTTCTTACCTAGCGGGATGTCGAGCTCCTACAATGAGCAGTTCTTC.

This clonotype was counted between two and nine times. The chain recombines TRBV5-1 with TRBJ1-1; 8 positions match TRBD1. Germline V gene sequence: CDR1 SGHRS, CDR2 YFSETQ. The CDR3 runs 18 residues. Trimming took 3 bases from V and 0 from J; bases not matched to a gene: 13. CDR3 sequence (DNA): TGCGCCAGCAGCTGGCTCAGGGGGCGAAAGCTCATGAACACTGAAGCTTTCTTT. Translation: CASSWLRGRKLMNTEAFF.

This CDR3 reads CASSLAAGGRETQYF. The CDR3 nucleotides read TGTGCCAGCAGCTTAGCGGCCGGGGGGCGAGAGACCCAGTACTTC. The rearrangement links TRBV7-9 to TRBJ2-5; TRBD2 is a possible D gene (7 bases). The V gene's germline CDR1 is SEHNR and CDR2 FQNEAQ (reference sequence). The CDR3 has 15 amino acids. The V gene lost 0 bases and the J gene lost 4 bases, with 12 bases spanning the gap. The variable domain in full, with the rest retrieved from reference TRBV7-9 and TRBJ2-5, is DTGVSQNPRHKITKRGQNVTFRCDPISEHNRLYWYRQTLGQGPEFLTYFQNEAQLEKSRLLSDRFSAERPKGSFSTLEIQRTEQGDSAMYLCASSLAAGGRETQYFGPGTRLLVL.

V usage is TRBV3-1 and J usage is TRBJ2-7; 8 nucleotides align to TRBD1. Germline V gives CDR1 LGHDT, CDR2 YNNKEL (reference sequence). V shed 4 bases and J 4 bases; nucleotides not matched to a gene: 6. This CDR3 has 14 amino acids. The CDR3 sequence is CASSPPGQVYEQYF. The CDR3 bases are TGTGCCAGCAGCCCTCCGGGACAGGTTTACGAGCAGTACTTC.

The V and J genes are TRBV2 and TRBJ1-1, with no clear D. The germline gives CDR1 SNHLY, CDR2 FYNNEI. The CDR3 is 12 residues long. V lost 4 bases and J 3 bases, leaving 6 bases between the germline ends. The CDR3 protein is CASSASYTEAFF. Written as DNA, the CDR3 is TGTGCCAGCAGTGCATCATACACTGAAGCTTTCTTT.

Ten or more counts support this clonotype. The CDR3 region is CASSGGNSYEQYF. The CDR3 nucleotides are TGCGCCAGCAGTGGGGGAAACTCCTACGAGCAGTACTTC. The chain employs TRBV5-1 and TRBJ2-7; D is tentatively TRBD1 or TRBD2 (5 bases each). Deletions cut 5 bases from V and 0 bases from J, with 9 bases between. This CDR3 is built from 13 residues. Germline CDR1 is SGHRS and CDR2 is YFSETQ.

This clonotype has only a few counts. This chain connects TRBV7-8 to TRBJ2-7, with D perhaps being TRBD1 or TRBD2 (5 bases each). The V end lost 5 bases, the J end lost 3 bases, and 11 bases lay between the germline ends. This CDR3 comprises 13 residues. The germline V gene has CDR1 SGHVS and CDR2 FQNEAQ. The CDR3 reads CASSKGPFYEQYF. In DNA, the CDR3 is TGTGCCAGCAGCAAGGGACCTTTCTACGAGCAGTACTTC.

This clonotype was found a few times. The V gene is TRBV29-1, the J gene TRBJ2-2; D uncertain. CDR1 and CDR2 (germline): SQVTM, ANQGSEA. CDR3 length: 12 residues. Trimming shortened V by 3 bases and J by 6 bases, and 8 bases separated the two germline ends. The CDR3, as DNA: TGCAGCGTTGATCTGCCGTCCGGGGAGCTGTTTTTT. Protein: CSVDLPSGELFF.

As DNA, the CDR3 is TGTGCCAGCAGTGATCAGGGCCAAGAGACCCAGTACTTC. Protein sequence: CASSDQGQETQYF. The rearrangement joins TRBV2 to TRBJ2-5, with D maybe TRBD1 (5 bases). There are 13 residues in the CDR3. V lost 3 bases and J lost 1, with 6 bases in between. Germline loops: CDR1 SNHLY, CDR2 FYNNEI. Variable domain in full (rest from reference TRBV2 and TRBJ2-5): EPEVTQTPSHQVTQMGQEVILRCVPISNHLYFYWYRQILGQKVEFLVSFYNNEISEKSEIFDDQFSVERPDGSNFTLKIRSTKLEDSAMYFCASSDQGQETQYFGPGTRLLVL.